What follows are 25 T cell receptor beta chains derived from one specimen sequenced in a study of regulatory T cells in long-lasting Graves disease. Time point indicated: persistent/refractory GD, antithyroid drugs over 5 years with positive TRAb. Generation of the TCR library employed RNA extracted from PBMCs. CDR3 regions were amplified by Arm-PCR using iRepertoire HTBI primers to build TCR beta libraries. One entry per CDR3 protein, called by TCRdb with MiXCR from the multiplex PCR reads. The sample includes hundreds of thousands of distinct CDR3 sequences, 30% seen only once; the top ten take under 50%. This material consisted of peripheral blood mononuclear cells (PBMCs), taken when the disease was refractory, from a patient treated with antithyroid drugs. The receptors shown here come from a female donor with Graves disease.

This clonotype was detected ten times or more. The CDR3 nucleotides read TGTGCCAGCAGTGAAGGGGGGGCCAAAAACATTCAGTACTTC. Amino acids: CASSEGGAKNIQYF. V gene TRBV6-1 combines with J gene TRBJ2-4; D may be TRBD1 or TRBD2 (5 bases each). Germline values: CDR1 MNHNS, CDR2 SASEGT. The CDR3 consists of 14 residues. Deletions cut 1 base from V and 1 base from J, with 5 bases between.

The chain has TRBV5-5 and TRBJ2-1; 8 nucleotides line up with TRBD2. The CDR3 covers 15 residues. V trimming: 0 bases; J trimming: 6 bases; junction bases outside the gene matches: 5. Germline CDR1 and CDR2: SGHKS and YYEKEE (reference sequence). This chain's CDR3 is CASSLAGGPVNEQFF. The CDR3 region has the DNA TGTGCCAGCAGCTTGGCGGGAGGGCCTGTCAATGAGCAGTTCTTC.

The chain couples TRBV19 to TRBJ2-7; maybe TRBD2 (5 bases). Trimming stripped 4 bases from V and 0 bases from J, with 13 bases between. The CDR3 contains 15 residues. Germline V lookup: CDR1 LNHDA, CDR2 SQIVND (reference sequence). The CDR3 DNA reads as TGTGCCAGTAGTACCACCCTAGCTAACTCCTACGAGCAGTACTTC. Its protein product is CASSTTLANSYEQYF.

This clonotype was found a few times. The chain links TRBV6-1 to TRBJ1-6, with 10 bases identical to TRBD1. The CDR3 is made up of 15 amino acids. The germline CDR1 and CDR2 sequences are MNHNS and SASEGT. V dropped 5 bases and J dropped 7; count of bases not matched to a gene: 5. The CDR3: CASSRPGQGNSPLHF. CDR3 coding DNA: TGTGCCAGCAGTAGACCGGGACAGGGGAATTCACCCCTCCACTTT.

In this sample, this clonotype turned up many times. This chain connects TRBV12-3 or TRBV12-4 to TRBJ1-5; no clear D. V was trimmed by 3 bases and J by 5 bases, leaving 8 bases between them. The CDR3 is 13 amino acids. The CDR3 region has the DNA TGTGCCAGCAGTTTCCTCAATCATCAGCCCCAGCATTTT. This translates into CASSFLNHQPQHF.

The chain is built from TRBV7-6 and TRBJ2-2; D may be TRBD2 (6 bases). CDR3 length: 14 amino acids. Germline values: CDR1 SGHVS, CDR2 FNYEAQ. Deletions cut 5 bases from V and 3 bases from J, with 10 bases between. The CDR3 loop reads CASSPGVHTGELFF. The CDR3 DNA sequence: TGTGCCAGCAGCCCGGGGGTGCACACCGGGGAGCTGTTTTTT.

This clonotype has a handful of counts. The gene calls are TRBV28 and TRBJ1-1; perhaps TRBD1 as D (6 bases). V was trimmed by 5 bases and J by 1 base, leaving 17 bases between them. The CDR3 has 16 residues. The germline CDR1 and CDR2 sequences are MDHEN and SYDVKM. The CDR3 is CASSERGIGGNTEAFF. Here the CDR3 DNA reads TGTGCCAGCAGTGAAAGGGGTATAGGGGGGAACACTGAAGCTTTCTTT.

The rearrangement links TRBV30 to TRBJ2-6; TRBD2 aligns across 10 bases. This CDR3 has 16 residues. Trimming at V came to 5 bases and at J to 0 bases, leaving 4 bases not matched to a gene. Germline CDR1 and CDR2: GTSNPN and SVGIG (reference sequence). The CDR3 sequence: CAWYSGRASGANVLTF. The CDR3 region has the DNA TGTGCCTGGTACAGCGGGAGGGCCTCTGGGGCCAACGTCCTGACTTTC.

This clonotype has ten or more counts. The CDR3 protein is CSATPGTSGSIYEQYF. CDR3 DNA sequence: TGCAGTGCAACCCCCGGGACTAGCGGGAGTATCTACGAGCAGTACTTC. This chain uses TRBV20-1 with TRBJ2-7, with TRBD2 identical over 14 bases. Germline V lookup: CDR1 DFQATT, CDR2 SNEGSKA (reference sequence). The V gene end was trimmed by 6 bases and the J gene end by 3 bases; junction bases not matched to a gene: 10. The CDR3 contains 16 residues.

This clonotype was counted at least ten times. The J gene is TRBJ2-5, the V gene TRBV12-5; 7 bases map to TRBD1. V gave up 4 bases and J gave up 2 bases; unmatched junction bases: 7. The CDR3 is made up of 15 amino acids. CDR1 is LGHNT, CDR2 FRNRAP, per germline. The chain's CDR3 is CASGSTGQDQETQYF. For the CDR3, the DNA is TGTGCTAGTGGTTCCACAGGACAGGATCAAGAGACCCAGTACTTC.

This clonotype was detected only a few times. The chain carries TRBV19 and TRBJ1-2; D not resolved. CDR1 and CDR2 (germline): LNHDA, SQIVND (reference sequence). The CDR3 is 14 amino acids. V gave up 7 bases and J gave up 2 bases, with 14 bases separating them. The CDR3 DNA is TGTGCCAGTAAAACTGGACGGGAAAACTATGGCTACACCTTC. Translated, it gives CASKTGRENYGYTF. Full variable domain (remainder filled in from reference TRBV19 and TRBJ1-2): DGGITQSPKYLFRKEGQNVTLSCEQNLNHDAMYWYRQDPGQGLRLIYYSQIVNDFQKGDIAEGYSVSREKKESFPLTVTSAQKNPTAFYLCASKTGRENYGYTFGSGTRLTVV.

V usage is TRBV3-1 and J usage is TRBJ1-4; D remains unclear. The V gene lost 0 bases and the J gene lost 8 bases, with 13 bases spanning the gap. This CDR3 is built from 15 residues. The germline CDR1 and CDR2 sequences are LGHDT and YNNKEL (reference sequence). The DNA for the CDR3 is TGTGCCAGCAGCCAAGAGGGGATGGGTAGAGAAAAACTGTTTTTT. Translated, it gives CASSQEGMGREKLFF.

The chain has TRBV19 and TRBJ1-2, with D unresolved. This CDR3 is 17 amino acids long. The germline gives CDR1 LNHDA, CDR2 SQIVND (reference sequence). Trimming cost V 3 bases and J 5 bases, with 22 bases left between them. Here the CDR3 reads CASSIPPTQTNGYGYTF. CDR3 coding DNA: TGTGCCAGTAGTATTCCCCCGACCCAAACGAATGGGTATGGCTACACCTTC.

This sequence joins TRBV12-3 or TRBV12-4 and TRBJ1-5; TRBD1 might be the D (5 bases). V was shortened by 1 base and J by 7 bases, with 11 bases between the two germline ends. The CDR3 is 14 amino acids. Here the CDR3 DNA reads TGTGCCAGCAGTTTAGTTGGGGCCTCACAGCCCCAGCATTTT. Protein sequence: CASSLVGASQPQHF.

The chain combines TRBV9 with TRBJ1-2; no definite D call. The CDR3 has 13 residues. V was trimmed by 0 bases and J by 2 bases, leaving 5 bases between them. The germline V gene has CDR1 SGDLS and CDR2 YYNGEE. In DNA form, the CDR3 reads TGTGCCAGCAGCGTAGACCCGAACTATGGCTACACCTTC. It is translated as CASSVDPNYGYTF.

Regarding this clonotype: As the CDR3 is not closed by the conserved phenylalanine or tryptophan, this likely results from a read error. The chain uses TRBV3-1 and TRBJ1-5; D is uncertain. V lost 0 bases, J lost 6 bases, and 3 bases lay in between. The CDR3 length is 12 residues. The germline V gene encodes CDR1 LGHDT and CDR2 YNNKEL (reference sequence). In DNA form, the CDR3 reads TGTGCCAGCAGCCAAGACAGTCAGCCCCAGCATCTT. Translation: CASSQDSQPQHL.

Concerning this clonotype: The CDR3 does not close with the conserved phenylalanine or tryptophan, likely indicating a read error. This chain connects TRBV6-5 to TRBJ2-7; the match to TRBD1 covers 7 bases. CDR1 and CDR2 from the germline V gene are MNHEY and SVGAGI. The ends lost 2 bases at V and 3 bases at J; junction bases unmatched: 7. This CDR3 has 15 residues. CDR3 sequence: CASSYHQTGNYEQYL. The CDR3 coding sequence is TGTGCCAGCAGTTACCATCAGACAGGGAACTACGAGCAGTACCTC.

This clonotype occurred many times. The chain carries TRBV12-3 or TRBV12-4 and TRBJ2-7, with 10 positions matching TRBD2. This CDR3 has 15 residues. Losses at the gene ends were 5 bases for V and 4 bases for J; bases not matched to a gene: 8. The CDR3: CASSATGLARYEQYF. The DNA for the CDR3 is TGTGCCAGCAGTGCGACGGGACTAGCGAGGTACGAGCAGTACTTC.

The chain recombines TRBV5-1 with TRBJ2-5, with a possible D match to TRBD1 (6 bases). V was shortened by 3 bases and J by 4 bases, with 10 bases between the two germline ends. This CDR3 has 13 residues. Germline values: CDR1 SGHRS, CDR2 YFSETQ. The CDR3 nucleotides read TGCGCCAGCAGCTCCCAGGGGCCAGAGACCCAGTACTTC. This sequence encodes CASSSQGPETQYF.

The genes are TRBV3-1 and TRBJ1-2, with D maybe TRBD1 (5 bases). V lost 1 base, J lost 7 bases, and 10 bases lay in between. The CDR3 totals 13 residues. In germline, CDR1 is LGHDT, CDR2 YNNKEL (reference sequence). As DNA, the CDR3 is TGTGCCAGCAGCCAAGTCCAGGGTCTTGGCTACACCTTC. The encoded protein is CASSQVQGLGYTF.

Only a few counts were recorded for this clonotype. In nucleotides, the CDR3 is TGTGCCAGCAGTCCCCTTATAAGCGTCAAACATGGCGAGCAGTACTTC. Residues: CASSPLISVKHGEQYF. The genes are TRBV6-2 or TRBV6-3 and TRBJ2-7; D gene uncertain. The V end lost 5 bases, the J end lost 6 bases, and 23 bases lay between the germline ends. The CDR3 is made up of 16 amino acids. The V gene's germline CDR1 is MNHEY and CDR2 SVGEGT.

The chain has TRBV27 and TRBJ1-3, with D uncertain. From germline, CDR1 is MNHEY and CDR2 SMNVEV (reference sequence). Trimming removed 0 bases from V and 0 bases from J, with 6 bases in between. The CDR3 totals 15 residues. CDR3 region: CASSLSDGSGNTIYF. CDR3 sequence (DNA): TGTGCCAGCAGTTTATCGGATGGCTCTGGAAACACCATATATTTT.

This clonotype was counted ten times or more. The chain is built from TRBV12-3 or TRBV12-4 and TRBJ1-5; the D gene is possibly TRBD1 (5 bases). Trimming removed 8 bases from V and 5 bases from J, with 13 bases in between. There are 13 residues in the CDR3. The CDR3 region has the DNA TGTGCCAGCTCCGGGGCCAGACATCAGCCCCAGCATTTT. It encodes CASSGARHQPQHF.

This clonotype was seen a handful of times. A read error is possible here, since a much larger clone lies one base away. The chain joins TRBV7-6 to TRBJ2-5; no definite D call. CDR3 length: 12 amino acids. The V gene lost 5 bases and the J gene lost 0 bases, with 4 bases spanning the gap. The germline V gene encodes CDR1 SGHVS and CDR2 FNYEAQ. CDR3 DNA: TGTGCCAGCAGCCCCGACCAAGAGACCCAGTACTTC. It is translated as CASSPDQETQYF.

This clonotype was seen only a few times. The V and J genes are TRBV6-1 and TRBJ1-1; possibly TRBD1 for D (6 bases). Germline-derived CDR1 and CDR2 are MNHNS and SASEGT. The CDR3 runs to 15 residues. V shed 4 bases and J shed 0 bases, with 12 bases lying between them. The CDR3 region is CASSAIQGLNTEAFF. In DNA form, the CDR3 reads TGTGCCAGCAGTGCGATACAGGGTTTGAACACTGAAGCTTTCTTT.